The 29 T cell receptor beta chains below all came from one sample that was sequenced in a study of T cell repertoires in ileal Crohn's disease. Clones were read by immunoSEQ multiplex PCR, and TCRdb kept only the in-frame ones, dropping some. The sample carries roughly 15,000 clones, about 80% recorded once. Stated time point: inflamed ileum from the surgical specimen. The specimen was ileal tissue. The receptors were sampled from an adult with Crohn's disease.

The chain has TRBV5-5 and TRBJ2-1; TRBD2 matches at 13 bases. The CDR3 loop spans 15 amino acids. Germline assignment: CDR1 SGHKS and CDR2 YYEKEE (reference sequence). V lost 2 bases to trimming and J lost 10 bases; unmatched junction nucleotides: 6. CDR3 DNA: TGTGCCAGCAGCTTCACTAGCGGGAGGGCCCGAGAGCAGTTCTTC. Its translation: CASSFTSGRAREQFF.

In this sample, this clone turned up once. The chain employs TRBV6-5 and TRBJ1-2; D might be TRBD1 (6 bases). There are 13 residues in the CDR3. The germline gives CDR1 MNHEY, CDR2 SVGAGI. V was trimmed by 5 bases and J by 4 bases, leaving 11 bases between them. CDR3 region: CASSLQGSYGYTF. The CDR3 coding sequence is TGTGCCAGCAGTCTACAGGGAAGCTATGGCTACACCTTC.

The chain links TRBV19 to TRBJ2-2; D call uncertain. Trimming shortened V by 7 bases and J by 2 bases, and 11 bases separated the two germline ends. Germline CDR1 reads LNHDA; CDR2 reads SQIVND (reference sequence). The CDR3 is made up of 14 amino acids. DNA for the CDR3: TGTGCCAGTACTTGGTTGGGTAACACCGGGGAGCTGTTTTTT. Translation gives CASTWLGNTGELFF.

V and J are TRBV5-1 and TRBJ2-3; tentatively, D is TRBD1 (5 bases). Germline lookup yields CDR1 SGHRS and CDR2 YFSETQ. CDR3 size: 13 residues. The V end lost 4 bases, the J end lost 6 bases, and 12 bases lay between the germline ends. The CDR3 here is CASSPGIGDTQYF. The CDR3 DNA sequence: TGCGCCAGCAGCCCAGGGATAGGGGATACGCAGTATTTT.

This chain connects TRBV19 to TRBJ1-1, with D maybe TRBD1 (5 bases). The CDR3 extends over 14 amino acids. The germline gives CDR1 LNHDA, CDR2 SQIVND (reference sequence). Trimming pared 5 bases from V and 4 bases from J, leaving 14 bases between. CDR3: CASSWQGRSTEAFF. In DNA form, the CDR3 reads TGTGCCAGTAGTTGGCAGGGCCGTTCCACTGAAGCTTTCTTT. The full variable domain, with the rest looked up from reference TRBV19 and TRBJ1-1, is DGGITQSPKYLFRKEGQNVTLSCEQNLNHDAMYWYRQDPGQGLRLIYYSQIVNDFQKGDIAEGYSVSREKKESFPLTVTSAQKNPTAFYLCASSWQGRSTEAFFGQGTRLTVV.

This chain uses TRBV5-1 with TRBJ2-1; 10 nucleotides align to TRBD2. The CDR3 extends over 15 amino acids. V lost 7 bases, J lost 8 bases, and 12 bases stayed unmatched. From germline, CDR1 is SGHRS and CDR2 YFSETQ. DNA of the CDR3: TGCGCCAGCTCGGGAGCGGGGGGGCGCATGGATGAGCAGTTCTTC. This translates into CASSGAGGRMDEQFF.

V is TRBV19 and J is TRBJ2-1; a weak D match, TRBD1 (5 bases). Per the germline V gene, CDR1 is LNHDA and CDR2 is SQIVND (reference sequence). This CDR3 region has 13 residues. Trimming cost V 6 bases and J 12 bases, with 18 bases left between them. The DNA for the CDR3 is TGTGCCAGTAGCGGTAGGGAAAGGGGTGGGCAGTTCTTC. This codes for CASSGRERGGQFF.

The genes are TRBV6-4 and TRBJ2-1, with a tentative D call TRBD1 (6 bases). The CDR3 is made up of 16 amino acids. The germline V gene encodes CDR1 MRHNA and CDR2 SNTAGT. Trimming removed 5 bases from V and 2 bases from J, with 16 bases in between. CDR3 region: CASSPTGTPTYNEQFF. The CDR3 DNA reads TGTGCCAGCAGTCCAACCGGGACACCTACCTACAATGAGCAGTTCTTC.

The V call is TRBV5-5, the J call TRBJ1-6; the match to TRBD1 covers 7 bases. Germline values: CDR1 SGHKS, CDR2 YYEKEE (reference sequence). V lost 1 base and J lost 7; bases outside the gene matches: 5. This CDR3 is built from 15 residues. CDR3 in DNA: TGTGCCAGCAGCTTGACCTGGGACAGAAATTCACCCCTCCACTTT. As protein: CASSLTWDRNSPLHF.

The chain recombines TRBV27 with TRBJ1-5, with TRBD1 matching over 7 bases. Trimming took 3 bases from V and 4 from J; bases not matched to a gene: 9. Germline lookup yields CDR1 MNHEY and CDR2 SMNVEV (reference sequence). The CDR3 is made up of 16 amino acids. This chain's CDR3 is CASSLGRGLGNQPQHF. CDR3 sequence (DNA): TGTGCCAGCAGTTTGGGGAGGGGGCTTGGGAATCAGCCCCAGCATTTT.

V gene TRBV4-3 combines with J gene TRBJ2-7; the D is unclear. The germline CDR1 and CDR2 sequences are LGHNA and YSLEER. This CDR3 is 15 amino acids long. V lost 1 base and J 3 bases, leaving 13 bases between the germline ends. This chain's CDR3 is CASSQAFPEIYEQYF. The CDR3 DNA reads as TGCGCCAGCAGCCAAGCGTTCCCGGAGATCTACGAGCAGTACTTC.

This clone was detected only a few times. V usage is TRBV18 and J usage is TRBJ2-3; 8 bases line up with TRBD2. V lost 5 bases to trimming and J lost 1 base; unmatched junction nucleotides: 11. In germline, CDR1 is KGHSH, CDR2 LQKENI. This CDR3 is built from 17 residues. CDR3 in DNA: TGTGCCAGCTCAACAAGATTAGCGGGGTTTGGCACAGATACGCAGTATTTT. Protein sequence: CASSTRLAGFGTDTQYF.

This chain uses TRBV6-1 with TRBJ1-2, with a tentative D call TRBD1 (5 bases). The CDR3 has 15 residues. CDR1 and CDR2 from the germline V gene are MNHNS and SASEGT. V lost 2 bases and J 7 bases, leaving 17 bases between the germline ends. The CDR3 DNA reads TGTGCCAGCAGTGAACTGGGGCGCCAGTACGGTGGCTACACCTTC. Amino acids: CASSELGRQYGGYTF.

This sequence joins TRBV27 and TRBJ2-7; 10 nucleotides align to TRBD2. V dropped 3 bases and J dropped 4; count of bases not matched to a gene: 6. Germline V gene data show CDR1 as MNHEY and CDR2 as SMNVEV (reference sequence). This CDR3 comprises 15 residues. CDR3 DNA sequence: TGTGCCAGCAGTTTGGAGCGGGAGGGCCCTTACGAGCAGTACTTC. It is translated as CASSLEREGPYEQYF.

The CDR3 DNA reads TGTGCCAGCAGCAACCAGCGGGGAGGCTCCTACAATGAGCAGTTCTTC. It is translated as CASSNQRGGSYNEQFF. The rearrangement uses TRBV7-6 and TRBJ2-1; 7 nucleotides line up with TRBD2. Per the germline V gene, CDR1 is SGHVS and CDR2 is FNYEAQ. The V gene end was trimmed by 5 bases and the J gene end by 0 bases; junction bases not matched to a gene: 7. This CDR3 spans 16 amino acids.

The rearrangement uses TRBV18 and TRBJ2-2; 9 nucleotides agree with TRBD2. V gave up 5 bases and J gave up 2 bases; unmatched junction bases: 9. CDR1 KGHSH and CDR2 LQKENI come from the germline V gene. The CDR3 is made up of 17 amino acids. The CDR3 DNA is TGTGCCAGCTCATCTGTAGCGGGAGCTCATAACACCGGGGAGCTGTTTTTT. Amino acid sequence: CASSSVAGAHNTGELFF.

The rearrangement joins TRBV9 to TRBJ1-6, with D maybe TRBD1 (6 bases). The CDR3 totals 16 residues. Germline CDR1 SGDLS, CDR2 YYNGEE. V gave up 0 bases and J gave up 6 bases, with 13 bases separating them. The CDR3 nucleotides read TGTGCCAGCAGCGTAGCTCCGACAGGTAGTAATTCACCCCTCCACTTT. It encodes CASSVAPTGSNSPLHF.

The chain couples TRBV7-9 to TRBJ2-2, with 8 bases lining up with TRBD1. CDR1 and CDR2 from the germline V gene are SEHNR and FQNEAQ (reference sequence). This CDR3 region has 15 residues. Germline trimming cut 6 bases from V and 0 bases from J; bases unmatched to any gene: 3. The CDR3 spells CASRADRANTGELFF. The CDR3 DNA follows: TGTGCCAGCAGAGCGGACAGGGCGAACACCGGGGAGCTGTTTTTT.

The chain links TRBV18 to TRBJ2-2, with 10 bases identical to TRBD1. The germline CDR1 and CDR2 sequences are KGHSH and LQKENI. The junction had 5 bases not matched to a gene; V was cut back by 3 bases and J by 4 bases. There are 16 residues in the CDR3. CDR3 amino acids: CASSPTTGGVTGELFF. For the CDR3, the DNA is TGTGCCAGCTCACCTACGACAGGGGGCGTCACCGGGGAGCTGTTTTTT.

This chain links TRBV4-1 with TRBJ2-3, with D hard to call. With 1 base removed from V and 3 bases from J, the gap between germline ends came to 14 bases. This CDR3 is 16 amino acids long. Germline V gene sequence: CDR1 MGHRA, CDR2 YSYEKL. CDR3 residues: CASSQGVDGLTDTQYF. CDR3 nucleotide sequence: TGCGCCAGCAGCCAAGGGGTAGATGGGTTGACAGATACGCAGTATTTT.

The gene calls are TRBV11-2 and TRBJ1-2; D not resolved. V lost 4 bases and J lost 4, with 16 bases in between. The germline V gene encodes CDR1 SGHAT and CDR2 FQNNGV. The CDR3 extends over 15 amino acids. The CDR3 spells CASSSDPSIPYGYTF. CDR3 DNA sequence: TGTGCCAGCAGCTCCGACCCCTCGATCCCCTATGGCTACACCTTC.

J is TRBJ2-7 and V is TRBV28, with D hard to call. This CDR3 region has 13 residues. The V end lost 6 bases, the J end lost 1 base, and 10 bases lay between the germline ends. The germline V gene encodes CDR1 MDHEN and CDR2 SYDVKM. CDR3 bases: TGTGCCAGCAGCCTCCCCCAGTCCTACGAGCAGTACTTC. It yields the protein CASSLPQSYEQYF.

This clone occurred a few times. The chain has TRBV28 and TRBJ1-3; D is uncertain. CDR1 and CDR2 (germline): MDHEN, SYDVKM. V gave up 7 bases and J gave up 0 bases, with 16 bases separating them. CDR3 length: 16 amino acids. The CDR3 DNA reads as TGTGCCAGCAAGCCCGGAGGGCCACTCTCTGGAAACACCATATATTTT. Protein: CASKPGGPLSGNTIYF.

In this sample, this clone turned up once. The chain is built from TRBV19 and TRBJ1-2; D gene ambiguous. V lost 5 bases and J 8 bases, leaving 18 bases between the germline ends. This CDR3 has 14 residues. CDR1 LNHDA and CDR2 SQIVND come from the germline V gene (reference sequence). The CDR3 bases are TGTGCCAGTAGTTTTCTAGACGCGAGGCGGGGCTACACCTTC. This codes for CASSFLDARRGYTF. Complete variable domain (other parts from reference TRBV19 and TRBJ1-2): DGGITQSPKYLFRKEGQNVTLSCEQNLNHDAMYWYRQDPGQGLRLIYYSQIVNDFQKGDIAEGYSVSREKKESFPLTVTSAQKNPTAFYLCASSFLDARRGYTFGSGTRLTVV.

This sequence joins TRBV5-4 and TRBJ2-1; tentatively, D is TRBD1 or TRBD2 (5 bases each). This CDR3 contains 18 residues. V lost 5 bases to trimming and J lost 0 bases, with 21 bases between them. Per the germline V gene, CDR1 is SGHNT and CDR2 is YYREEE (reference sequence). Written as DNA, the CDR3 is TGTGCCAGCAGACCGACACGGGGCGGACTTTCCTCCTACAATGAGCAGTTCTTC. Its protein is CASRPTRGGLSSYNEQFF.

V and J are TRBV5-1 and TRBJ1-2; no definite D call. CDR1 and CDR2 (germline): SGHRS, YFSETQ. The germline V and J ends were trimmed by 0 bases and 5 bases, with 5 bases remaining between them. The CDR3 extends over 12 amino acids. The CDR3 loop is CASSLDRYGYTF. In DNA form, the CDR3 reads TGCGCCAGCAGCTTGGACCGGTATGGCTACACCTTC.

Only one count was recorded for this clone. V usage is TRBV5-1 and J usage is TRBJ2-7; maybe TRBD1 (6 bases). Germline assignment: CDR1 SGHRS and CDR2 YFSETQ. The CDR3 contains 13 residues. Between the trimmed V and J ends, which lost 1 base and 4 bases, there was a span of 9 bases. The chain's CDR3 is CASSLQGNYEQYF. The CDR3 DNA reads TGCGCCAGCAGCTTGCAGGGGAATTACGAGCAGTACTTC.

In regard to this clone: No DNA is shown, since the ends of the CDR3 on it are uncertain; the CDR3 is the one TCRdb lists. Distinct nucleotide sequences in the sample also encode this CDR3. The chain couples TRBV11-1 to TRBJ2-7; TRBD2 is the table's D call and was not checked against the DNA. The CDR3 sequence runs 16 residues, both termini included. Germline CDR1 and CDR2: SGHAT and FQDESV (reference sequence). The CDR3 sequence is CASSLQFGSGSHEQYF.

The chain joins TRBV5-6 to TRBJ2-3, with a possible D match to TRBD2 (7 bases). The germline gives CDR1 SGHDT, CDR2 YYEEEE. This CDR3 has 16 amino acids. V lost 2 bases, J lost 1 base, and 14 bases lay in between. The CDR3 DNA is TGTGCCAGCAGCTTCTCGGGGGGCGGACGCACAGATACGCAGTATTTT. This gives the protein CASSFSGGGRTDTQYF.